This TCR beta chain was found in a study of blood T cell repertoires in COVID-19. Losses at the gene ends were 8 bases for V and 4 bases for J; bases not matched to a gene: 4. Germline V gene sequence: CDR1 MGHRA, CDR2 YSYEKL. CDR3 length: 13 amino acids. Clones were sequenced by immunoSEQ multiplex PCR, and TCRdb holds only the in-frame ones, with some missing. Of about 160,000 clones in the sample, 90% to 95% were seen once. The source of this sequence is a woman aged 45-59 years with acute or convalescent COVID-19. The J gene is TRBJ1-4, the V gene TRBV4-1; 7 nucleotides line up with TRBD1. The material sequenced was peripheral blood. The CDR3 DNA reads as TGCGCCAGCGGCGGACAGGTTAATGAAAAACTGTTTTTT. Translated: CASGGQVNEKLFF.